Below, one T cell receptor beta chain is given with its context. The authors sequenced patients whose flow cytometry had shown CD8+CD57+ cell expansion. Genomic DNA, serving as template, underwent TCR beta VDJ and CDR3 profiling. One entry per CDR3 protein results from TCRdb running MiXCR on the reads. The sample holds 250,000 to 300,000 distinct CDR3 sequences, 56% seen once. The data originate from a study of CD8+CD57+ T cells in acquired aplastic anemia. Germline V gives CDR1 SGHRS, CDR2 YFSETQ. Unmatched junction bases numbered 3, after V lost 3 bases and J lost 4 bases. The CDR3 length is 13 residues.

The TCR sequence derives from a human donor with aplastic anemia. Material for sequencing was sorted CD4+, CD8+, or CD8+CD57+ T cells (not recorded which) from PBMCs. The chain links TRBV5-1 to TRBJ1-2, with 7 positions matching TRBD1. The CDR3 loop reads CASSSRDSYGYTF. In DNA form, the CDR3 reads TGCGCCAGCAGCTCCCGGGACAGCTATGGCTACACCTTC.